The next 12 T cell receptor beta chains were all read from a single sample in a study of T cells after yellow fever vaccination. From the 5' RACE reads, TCRdb called clonotypes with MiXCR, one entry per CDR3 protein. The sample shows about 29,000 distinct CDR3 sequences, about 5% of them seen only once. Specimen: CD8+ T cells sorted from PBMCs, collected 10 days after the yellow fever booster vaccination. These receptors originate from a man under 40 who received the YFV17D yellow fever vaccine.

This clonotype was found many times. The J gene is TRBJ2-1, the V gene TRBV25-1; D is unresolved. Trimming left V 3 bases short and J 10 bases short, with 13 bases between. The CDR3 totals 13 residues. Looked up from germline, CDR1 is MGHDK and CDR2 is SYGVNS. CDR3 loop: CASSEQLTWEQFF. The CDR3 DNA sequence: TGTGCCAGCAGTGAGCAATTAACCTGGGAGCAGTTCTTC.

This clonotype came up many times. V is TRBV2 and J is TRBJ1-5; tentative D call: TRBD1 (5 bases). The germline gives CDR1 SNHLY, CDR2 FYNNEI. The CDR3 extends over 14 amino acids. V lost 1 base to trimming and J lost 7 bases, with 11 bases between them. CDR3 amino acids: CASSEEGGAQPQHF. The CDR3 nucleotides read TGTGCCAGCAGTGAAGAAGGAGGGGCCCAGCCCCAGCATTTT.

This clonotype occurred many times. This chain joins TRBV4-2 and TRBJ2-3, with D perhaps matching TRBD2 (5 bases). CDR1 is LGHNA, CDR2 YNFKEQ, per germline. CDR3 length equals 16 residues. Between the trimmed V and J ends, which lost 4 bases and 2 bases, there was a span of 16 bases. The CDR3 reads CASSPPGSDYTDTQYF. As DNA, the CDR3 is TGTGCCAGCAGCCCCCCGGGGAGCGACTACACAGATACGCAGTATTTT.

This clonotype was recorded at least ten times. The chain links TRBV28 to TRBJ2-7; D is perhaps TRBD1 (6 bases). The CDR3 covers 15 residues. The V end lost 5 bases, the J end lost 3 bases, and 17 bases lay between the germline ends. Germline V gene sequence: CDR1 MDHEN, CDR2 SYDVKM. In DNA form, the CDR3 reads TGTGCCAGCAGTAACCTAGACAGGACCTACTACGAGCAGTACTTC. This translates into CASSNLDRTYYEQYF.

Many counts were recorded for this clonotype. V and J are TRBV6-5 and TRBJ1-2; 7 bases align to TRBD1. The V segment lost 6 bases and the J segment 5 bases; nucleotides outside the gene matches: 6. The CDR3 consists of 13 residues. Germline V CDR1 and CDR2: MNHEY, SVGAGI. The CDR3 region has the DNA TGTGCCAGCAGACTGGGACAGACATATGGCTACACCTTC. This codes for CASRLGQTYGYTF.

This clonotype was found many times. V gene TRBV5-1 combines with J gene TRBJ2-1; D uncertain. V was shortened by 0 bases and J by 0 bases, with 7 bases between the two germline ends. The germline V gene has CDR1 SGHRS and CDR2 YFSETQ. This CDR3 is 15 amino acids long. Here the CDR3 DNA reads TGCGCCAGCAGCTTGGATCTAAGCTCCTACAATGAGCAGTTCTTC. Amino acids: CASSLDLSSYNEQFF. The whole variable domain, remainder taken from reference TRBV5-1 and TRBJ2-1, is KAGVTQTPRYLIKTRGQQVTLSCSPISGHRSVSWYQQTPGQGLQFLFEYFSETQRNKGNFPGRFSGRQFSNSRSEMNVSTLELGDSALYLCASSLDLSSYNEQFFGPGTRLTVL.

This clonotype was observed at least ten times. J is TRBJ2-1 and V is TRBV19, with a tentative D call TRBD2 (6 bases). V was pared by 5 bases and J by 2 bases, with 13 bases between. The CDR3 loop spans 15 amino acids. Per germline, CDR1 LNHDA and CDR2 SQIVND (reference sequence). The CDR3 coding sequence is TGTGCCAGTAGTCCCGGGAGCTCCCCCTACAATGAGCAGTTCTTC. Translating it yields CASSPGSSPYNEQFF.

This clonotype was observed at least ten times. The genes are TRBV7-8 and TRBJ2-7; possibly TRBD1 for D (5 bases). Germline values: CDR1 SGHVS, CDR2 FQNEAQ. V was shortened by 1 base and J by 1 base, with 11 bases between the two germline ends. The CDR3 is 15 amino acids. As DNA, the CDR3 is TGTGCCAGCAGCTTAGTGATCGACAGTTCCTACGAGCAGTACTTC. Translating gives CASSLVIDSSYEQYF.

This clonotype was observed many times. V is TRBV6-5 and J is TRBJ1-5; no reliable D call. Trimming pared 2 bases from V and 1 base from J, leaving 3 bases between. The germline gives CDR1 MNHEY, CDR2 SVGAGI. The CDR3 extends over 13 amino acids. This CDR3 is CASSYGSNQPQHF. CDR3 nucleotide sequence: TGTGCCAGCAGTTACGGGAGCAATCAGCCCCAGCATTTT.

This clonotype was recorded at least ten times. The chain couples TRBV15 to TRBJ2-2; no clear D. Germline CDR1 is LNHNV and CDR2 is YYDKDF (reference sequence). This CDR3 is 14 amino acids long. Trimming removed 0 bases from V and 7 bases from J, with 9 bases in between. CDR3 sequence reads: CATSRDGSGGELFF. The CDR3 coding sequence is TGTGCCACCAGCAGAGATGGGTCGGGCGGGGAGCTGTTTTTT. Drawing the rest from reference TRBV15 and TRBJ2-2, the complete variable domain is DAMVIQNPRYQVTQFGKPVTLSCSQTLNHNVMYWYQQKSSQAPKLLFHYYDKDFNNEADTPDNFQSRRPNTSFCFLDIRSPGLGDTAMYLCATSRDGSGGELFFGEGSRLTVL.

The sample holds many counts of this clonotype. The chain has TRBV7-9 and TRBJ2-1; D is undetermined. The CDR3 contains 12 residues. V gave up 5 bases and J gave up 8 bases, with 10 bases separating them. CDR1 SEHNR and CDR2 FQNEAQ come from the germline V gene (reference sequence). The CDR3: CASSDTSYEQFF. In nucleotides, the CDR3 is TGTGCCAGCAGCGATACTTCTTATGAGCAGTTCTTC.

This clonotype was observed at least ten times. The rearrangement links TRBV11-2 to TRBJ2-7; 13 bases are shared with TRBD2. J was trimmed by 4 bases and V by 5 bases; bases with no gene match: 14. The V gene's germline CDR1 is SGHAT and CDR2 FQNNGV. The CDR3 spans 18 residues. CDR3 DNA sequence: TGTGCCAGCAGCCATCCTCCCCTAGGACTAGCGGGAGAGTACGAGCAGTACTTC. Its protein product is CASSHPPLGLAGEYEQYF.